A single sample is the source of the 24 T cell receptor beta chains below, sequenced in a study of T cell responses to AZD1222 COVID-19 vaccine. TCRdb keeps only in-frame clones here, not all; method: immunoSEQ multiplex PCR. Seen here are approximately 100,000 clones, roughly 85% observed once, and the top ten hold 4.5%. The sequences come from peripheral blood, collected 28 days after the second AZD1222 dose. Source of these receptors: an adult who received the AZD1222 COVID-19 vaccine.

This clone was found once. The chain's CDR3 is CASSVEGGDTEAFF. The CDR3 nucleotides are TGTGCCAGCAGCGTAGAAGGGGGGGACACTGAAGCTTTCTTT. The rearrangement links TRBV9 to TRBJ1-1; perhaps TRBD1 as D (6 bases). The germline V gene encodes CDR1 SGDLS and CDR2 YYNGEE. Trimming took off 0 bases at V and 3 bases at J, with 9 bases between the two ends. The CDR3 is 14 residues long.

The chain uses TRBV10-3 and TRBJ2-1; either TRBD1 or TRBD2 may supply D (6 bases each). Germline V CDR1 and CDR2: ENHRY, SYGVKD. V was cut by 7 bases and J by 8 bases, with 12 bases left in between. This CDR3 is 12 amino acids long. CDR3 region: CAIKAGGDEQFF. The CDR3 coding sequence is TGTGCCATCAAGGCCGGGGGCGATGAGCAGTTCTTC.

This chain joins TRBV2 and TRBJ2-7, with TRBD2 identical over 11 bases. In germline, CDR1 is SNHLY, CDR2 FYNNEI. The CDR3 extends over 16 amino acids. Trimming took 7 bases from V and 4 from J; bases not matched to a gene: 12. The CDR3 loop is CASTSSEGLAAYEQYF. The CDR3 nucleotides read TGTGCCAGCACCTCCTCGGAGGGACTAGCGGCTTACGAGCAGTACTTC.

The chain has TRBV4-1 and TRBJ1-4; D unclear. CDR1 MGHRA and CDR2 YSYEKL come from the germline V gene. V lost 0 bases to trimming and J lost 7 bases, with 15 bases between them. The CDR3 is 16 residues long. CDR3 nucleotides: TGCGCCAGCAGCCAAGATCGAATCGTAAAGGGTGAAAAACTGTTTTTT. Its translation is CASSQDRIVKGEKLFF.

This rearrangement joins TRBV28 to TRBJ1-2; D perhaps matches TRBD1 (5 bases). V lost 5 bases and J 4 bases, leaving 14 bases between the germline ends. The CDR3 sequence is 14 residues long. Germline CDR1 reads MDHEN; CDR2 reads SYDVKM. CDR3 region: CASSHKTGVYGYTF. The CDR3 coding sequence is TGTGCCAGCAGTCACAAAACAGGCGTCTATGGCTACACCTTC.

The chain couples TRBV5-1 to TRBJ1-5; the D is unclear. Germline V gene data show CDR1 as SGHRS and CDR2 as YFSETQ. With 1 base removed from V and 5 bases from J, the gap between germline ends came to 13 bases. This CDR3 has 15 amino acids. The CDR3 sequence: CASSLFGGLYQPQHF. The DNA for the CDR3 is TGCGCCAGCAGCTTGTTCGGAGGCTTGTATCAGCCCCAGCATTTT.

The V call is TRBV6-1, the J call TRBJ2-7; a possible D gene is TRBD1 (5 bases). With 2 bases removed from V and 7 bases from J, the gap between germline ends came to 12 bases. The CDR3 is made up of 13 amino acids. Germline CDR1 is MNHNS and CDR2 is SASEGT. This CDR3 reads CASSERGGREQYF. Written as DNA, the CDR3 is TGTGCCAGCAGTGAAAGGGGTGGTAGGGAGCAGTACTTC.

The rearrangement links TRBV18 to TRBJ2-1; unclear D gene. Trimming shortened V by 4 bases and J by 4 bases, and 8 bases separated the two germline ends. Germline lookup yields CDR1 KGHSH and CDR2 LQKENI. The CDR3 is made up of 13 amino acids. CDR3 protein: CASSRDPYNEQFF. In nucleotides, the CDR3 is TGTGCCAGCTCACGTGACCCTTACAATGAGCAGTTCTTC.

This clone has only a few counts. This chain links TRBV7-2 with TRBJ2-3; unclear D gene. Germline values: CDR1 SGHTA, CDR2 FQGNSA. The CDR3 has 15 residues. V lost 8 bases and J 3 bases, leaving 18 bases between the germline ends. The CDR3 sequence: CASGIDNIGTDTQYF. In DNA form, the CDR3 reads TGTGCCAGCGGAATTGACAATATCGGTACAGATACGCAGTATTTT.

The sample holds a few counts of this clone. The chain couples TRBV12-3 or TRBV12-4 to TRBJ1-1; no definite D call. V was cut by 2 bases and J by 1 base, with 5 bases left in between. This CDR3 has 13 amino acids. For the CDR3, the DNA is TGTGCCAGCAGTTTATACGAGAACACTGAAGCTTTCTTT. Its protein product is CASSLYENTEAFF.

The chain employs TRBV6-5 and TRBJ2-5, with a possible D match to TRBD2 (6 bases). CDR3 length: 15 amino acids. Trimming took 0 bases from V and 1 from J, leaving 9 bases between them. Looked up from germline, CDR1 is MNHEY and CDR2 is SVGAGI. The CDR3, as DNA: TGTGCCAGCAGTTACTCGCCTAGCGCCCAAGAGACCCAGTACTTC. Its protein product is CASSYSPSAQETQYF.

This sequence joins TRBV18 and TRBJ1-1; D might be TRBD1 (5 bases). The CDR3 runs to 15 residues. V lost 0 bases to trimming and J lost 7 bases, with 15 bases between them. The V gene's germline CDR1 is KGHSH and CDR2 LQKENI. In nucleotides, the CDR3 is TGTGCCAGCTCACCACCCAGGGCGGAATTAATTGAAGCTTTCTTT. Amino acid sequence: CASSPPRAELIEAFF.

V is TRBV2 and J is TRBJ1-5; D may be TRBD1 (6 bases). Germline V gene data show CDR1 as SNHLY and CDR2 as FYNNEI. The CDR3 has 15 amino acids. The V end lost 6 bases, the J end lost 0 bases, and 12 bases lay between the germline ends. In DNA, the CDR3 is TGTGCCAGCAGAGACAGGTTTATTAGCAATCAGCCCCAGCATTTT. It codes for CASRDRFISNQPQHF.

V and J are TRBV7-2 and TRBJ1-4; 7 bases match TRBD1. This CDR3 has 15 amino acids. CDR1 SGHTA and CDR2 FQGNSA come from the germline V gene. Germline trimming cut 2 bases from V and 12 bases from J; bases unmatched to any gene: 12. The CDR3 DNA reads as TGTGCCAGCAGCTTAAGGGGAATCAGGGGGACCGAACTGTTTTTT. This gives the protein CASSLRGIRGTELFF.

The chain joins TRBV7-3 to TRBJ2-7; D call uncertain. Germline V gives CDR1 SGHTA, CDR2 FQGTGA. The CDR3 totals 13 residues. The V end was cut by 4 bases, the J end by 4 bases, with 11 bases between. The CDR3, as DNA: TGTGCCAGCAGCTCCCTGGACGGTTACGAGCAGTACTTC. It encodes CASSSLDGYEQYF.

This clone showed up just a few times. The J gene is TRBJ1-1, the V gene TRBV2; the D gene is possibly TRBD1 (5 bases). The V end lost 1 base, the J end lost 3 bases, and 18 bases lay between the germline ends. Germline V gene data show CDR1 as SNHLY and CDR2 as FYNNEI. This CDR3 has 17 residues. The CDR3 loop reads CASSEEGWAGGDTEAFF. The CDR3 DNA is TGTGCCAGCAGTGAAGAGGGGTGGGCAGGAGGCGACACTGAAGCTTTCTTT. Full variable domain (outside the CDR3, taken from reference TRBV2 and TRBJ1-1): EPEVTQTPSHQVTQMGQEVILRCVPISNHLYFYWYRQILGQKVEFLVSFYNNEISEKSEIFDDQFSVERPDGSNFTLKIRSTKLEDSAMYFCASSEEGWAGGDTEAFFGQGTRLTVV.

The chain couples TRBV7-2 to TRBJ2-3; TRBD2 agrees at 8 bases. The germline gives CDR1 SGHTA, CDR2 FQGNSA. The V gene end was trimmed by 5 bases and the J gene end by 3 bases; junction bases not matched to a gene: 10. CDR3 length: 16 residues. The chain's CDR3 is CASSPPTSGGTDTQYF. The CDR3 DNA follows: TGTGCCAGCAGCCCCCCAACTAGCGGAGGGACAGATACGCAGTATTTT.

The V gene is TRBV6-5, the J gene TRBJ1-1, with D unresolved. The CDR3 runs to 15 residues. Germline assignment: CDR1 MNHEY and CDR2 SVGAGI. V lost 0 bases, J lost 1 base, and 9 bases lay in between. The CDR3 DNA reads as TGTGCCAGCAGTTACTCGGTCCAGTGGAACACTGAAGCTTTCTTT. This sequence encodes CASSYSVQWNTEAFF.

The CDR3, as DNA: TGTGCCAGCAGCTCCAGACAGGGGGCGCTTGATGGCTACACCTTC. Protein: CASSSRQGALDGYTF. The chain recombines TRBV7-8 with TRBJ1-2, with 10 bases matching TRBD1. CDR3 length equals 15 residues. The germline CDR1 and CDR2 sequences are SGHVS and FQNEAQ. J was trimmed by 6 bases and V by 4 bases; bases with no gene match: 8. Filled out from reference TRBV7-8 and TRBJ1-2, the complete variable domain reads GAGVSQSPRYKVAKRGQDVALRCDPISGHVSLFWYQQALGQGPEFLTYFQNEAQLDKSGLPSDRFFAERPEGSVSTLKIQRTQQEDSAVYLCASSSRQGALDGYTFGSGTRLTVV.

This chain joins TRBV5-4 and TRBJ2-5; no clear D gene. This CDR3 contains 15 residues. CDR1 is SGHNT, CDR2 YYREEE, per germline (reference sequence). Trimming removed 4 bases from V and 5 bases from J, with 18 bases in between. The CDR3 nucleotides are TGTGCCAGCAGCCAGACGGGCCTCTTGGAGGAGACCCAGTACTTC. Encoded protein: CASSQTGLLEETQYF.

The DNA for the CDR3 is TGTGCCAGCAGCCCGGGACTAGGTAATAATGAGCAGTTCTTC. Translation gives CASSPGLGNNEQFF. The chain couples TRBV5-8 to TRBJ2-1, with 8 bases that match TRBD2. CDR1 is SGHTS, CDR2 YDEGEE, per germline. The J segment lost 7 bases and the V segment lost 4 bases, leaving 7 bases of the junction unmatched. The CDR3 runs 14 residues. The full variable domain, its missing parts supplied by reference TRBV5-8 and TRBJ2-1, is EAGVTQSPTHLIKTRGQQATLRCSPISGHTSVYWYQQALGLGLQFLLWYDEGEERNRGNFPPRFSGRQFPNYSSELNVNALELEDSALYLCASSPGLGNNEQFFGPGTRLTVL.

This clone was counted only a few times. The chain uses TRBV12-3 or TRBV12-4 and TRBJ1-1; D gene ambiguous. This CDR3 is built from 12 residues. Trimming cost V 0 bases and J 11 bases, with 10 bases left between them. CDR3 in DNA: TGTGCCAGCAGTTTAGCGGCATTGGCTGCTTTCTTT. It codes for CASSLAALAAFF.

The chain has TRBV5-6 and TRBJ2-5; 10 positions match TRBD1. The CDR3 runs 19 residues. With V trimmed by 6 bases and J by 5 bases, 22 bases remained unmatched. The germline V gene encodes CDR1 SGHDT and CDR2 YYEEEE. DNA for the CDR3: TGTGCCAGCAAAGTCAGTATCCGGGACAGGGGACCCTTCGGCGAGACCCAGTACTTC. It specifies CASKVSIRDRGPFGETQYF.

The CDR3 loop is CASSYIIAGGGLYEQYF. In DNA, the CDR3 is TGTGCCAGCAGTTATATTATAGCGGGAGGGGGGCTTTACGAGCAGTACTTC. This chain uses TRBV28 with TRBJ2-7; TRBD2 matches 11 bases. The CDR3 has 17 residues. The V gene end was trimmed by 4 bases and the J gene end by 4 bases; junction bases not matched to a gene: 12. Germline assignment: CDR1 MDHEN and CDR2 SYDVKM.